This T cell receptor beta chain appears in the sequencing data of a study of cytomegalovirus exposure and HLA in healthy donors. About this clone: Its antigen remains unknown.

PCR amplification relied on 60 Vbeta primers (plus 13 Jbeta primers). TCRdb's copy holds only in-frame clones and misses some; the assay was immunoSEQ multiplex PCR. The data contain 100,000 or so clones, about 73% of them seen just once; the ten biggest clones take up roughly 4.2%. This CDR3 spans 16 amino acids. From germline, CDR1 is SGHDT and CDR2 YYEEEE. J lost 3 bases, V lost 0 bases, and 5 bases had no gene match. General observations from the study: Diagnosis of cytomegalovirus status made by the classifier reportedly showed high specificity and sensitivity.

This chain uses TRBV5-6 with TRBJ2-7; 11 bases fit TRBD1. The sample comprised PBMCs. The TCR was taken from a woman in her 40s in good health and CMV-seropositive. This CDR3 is CASSLAAGTGGYEQYF. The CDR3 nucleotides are TGTGCCAGCAGCTTGGCGGCCGGGACAGGGGGCTACGAGCAGTACTTC.